This TCR beta chain came from a study of T cell changes during pregnancy in multiple sclerosis. The protocol was immunoSEQ multiplex PCR, while the TCRdb copy is restricted to in-frame clones and leaves out a portion. Here the sample spans almost 65,000 clones, 92% being singletons. The CDR3 consists of 16 residues. Trimming at V came to 1 base and at J to 4 bases, leaving 4 bases not matched to a gene. CDR1 is LGHNA and CDR2 is YSLEER in the germline V gene. The V and J genes are TRBV4-3 and TRBJ2-3; 11 bases agree with TRBD1. Sequenced material: peripheral blood, taken in the first trimester of pregnancy. This clonotype originated in a female donor with multiple sclerosis, enrolled in a pregnancy study. The CDR3 nucleotides read TGCGCCAGCAGCCAAGTACCGGGACAGGGGGCAGATACGCAGTATTTT. Translating it yields CASSQVPGQGADTQYF.